Each of the 24 T cell receptor beta chains below was sequenced from the same sample in a study of cytotoxic CD8 clonotypes in ibrutinib-treated CLL. The protocol was immunoSEQ multiplex PCR, while the TCRdb copy is restricted to in-frame clones and leaves out a portion. This sample carries fewer than 35,000 clones, almost 85% of them seen once, and the ten largest clones take over 6.5%. The sequences come from PBMCs, collected after 24 months of ibrutinib treatment. The origin of the receptors is a human donor with chronic lymphocytic leukemia.

This chain joins TRBV7-3 and TRBJ2-3; TRBD2 might be the D (5 bases). V lost 4 bases to trimming and J lost 2 bases, with 10 bases between them. Germline CDR1 reads SGHTA; CDR2 reads FQGTGA. The CDR3 length is 14 residues. The CDR3 sequence is CASSWTPSTDTQYF. The CDR3 coding sequence is TGTGCCAGCAGCTGGACTCCTTCCACAGATACGCAGTATTTT.

The CDR3 is CASSRNVRDRASNQPQHF. CDR3 sequence (DNA): TGCGCCAGCAGCCGAAACGTCCGGGACAGGGCGAGCAATCAGCCCCAGCATTTT. The chain uses TRBV4-1 and TRBJ1-5, with TRBD1 matching 9 bases. CDR3 length: 18 amino acids. Germline V gene data show CDR1 as MGHRA and CDR2 as YSYEKL. V trimming: 4 bases; J trimming: 1 base; junction bases outside the gene matches: 11.

The chain's CDR3 is CASSLVESRNSGNTIYF. DNA for the CDR3: TGCGCCAGCAGCTTGGTGGAGAGTAGAAACTCTGGAAACACCATATATTTT. The rearrangement uses TRBV5-1 and TRBJ1-3; D remains unclear. V was pared by 0 bases and J by 0 bases, with 13 bases between. The CDR3 covers 17 residues. Germline V gene lookup returns CDR1 SGHRS and CDR2 YFSETQ.

The DNA of the CDR3 is TGTGCCAGCAAGGGAAAACGTTCACCCCTCCACTTT. This translates into CASKGKRSPLHF. The genes are TRBV6-6 and TRBJ1-6; no firm D call. From germline, CDR1 is MNHNY and CDR2 SVGAGI (reference sequence). This CDR3 spans 12 amino acids. V lost 7 bases and J 9 bases, leaving 10 bases between the germline ends.

The V call is TRBV10-1, the J call TRBJ1-1; 7 bases line up with TRBD1. V was pared by 9 bases and J by 1 base, with 14 bases of the junction left unmatched. The CDR3 loop spans 16 amino acids. The germline CDR1 and CDR2 sequences are WNHNN and SYGVQD (reference sequence). The DNA for the CDR3 is TGCGCCAGGTACCGCAGTTCAGGGGACAGGAACACTGAAGCTTTCTTT. Amino acids: CARYRSSGDRNTEAFF.

V usage is TRBV29-1 and J usage is TRBJ2-3, with 9 bases that match TRBD1. CDR3 length: 13 amino acids. V was clipped by 2 bases and J by 5 bases; unmatched bases: 2. Germline V gene lookup returns CDR1 SQVTM and CDR2 ANQGSEA. The CDR3 DNA is TGCAGCGTTGAAACAGGGGGCGTAGATACGCAGTATTTT. Its protein is CSVETGGVDTQYF.

The chain joins TRBV5-4 to TRBJ1-2; the match to TRBD1 covers 10 bases. V lost 0 bases to trimming and J lost 5 bases; unmatched junction nucleotides: 1. The CDR3 consists of 14 residues. Germline CDR1 is SGHNT and CDR2 is YYREEE (reference sequence). The chain's CDR3 is CASSLGGQGYGYTF. In DNA form, the CDR3 reads TGTGCCAGCAGCTTGGGGGGACAGGGGTATGGCTACACCTTC.

The chain is built from TRBV7-6 and TRBJ1-1; D is uncertain. The V gene's germline CDR1 is SGHVS and CDR2 FNYEAQ. The CDR3 has 13 amino acids. The V end was cut by 5 bases, the J end by 1 base, with 8 bases between. The CDR3 protein is CASSAGGNTEAFF. DNA of the CDR3: TGTGCCAGCAGCGCCGGAGGGAACACTGAAGCTTTCTTT. The whole variable domain, remainder taken from reference TRBV7-6 and TRBJ1-1, is GAGVSQSPRYKVTKRGQDVALRCDPISGHVSLYWYRQALGQGPEFLTYFNYEAQQDKSGLPNDRFSAERPEGSISTLTIQRTEQRDSAMYRCASSAGGNTEAFFGQGTRLTVV.

This clone is labeled medium-sized (0.01 to 0.1%). The rearrangement uses TRBV5-5 and TRBJ1-6; D gene ambiguous. The CDR3 has 15 amino acids. Germline assignment: CDR1 SGHKS and CDR2 YYEKEE (reference sequence). Trimming shortened V by 0 bases and J by 6 bases, and 10 bases separated the two germline ends. The CDR3 sequence is CASSLASLVNSPLHF. CDR3 sequence (DNA): TGTGCCAGCAGCTTGGCATCTCTGGTTAATTCACCCCTCCACTTT.

The V and J genes are TRBV7-2 and TRBJ1-5; D might be TRBD1 (5 bases). V was shortened by 1 base and J by 1 base, with 8 bases between the two germline ends. This CDR3 has 15 amino acids. The germline gives CDR1 SGHTA, CDR2 FQGNSA. CDR3 amino acids: CASSLGWGSNQPQHF. CDR3 nucleotides: TGTGCCAGCAGCTTAGGGTGGGGGAGCAATCAGCCCCAGCATTTT.

This clone was detected once. The junction departs from germline at one end; a sequencing error may be responsible. V is TRBV6-5 and J is TRBJ2-4, with 9 nucleotides matching TRBD2. The CDR3 extends over 16 amino acids. CDR1 MNHEY and CDR2 SVGAGI come from the germline V gene. CDR3 nucleotides: TGTGCCAGCAGTTCCCGCGGGAGGGCGGCCAAAAGCATTCAGTACTTC. It is translated as CASSSRGRAAKSIQYF.

V is TRBV11-2 and J is TRBJ2-3; TRBD2 matches at 9 bases. V dropped 0 bases and J dropped 4; count of bases not matched to a gene: 17. This CDR3 contains 20 residues. Germline V gives CDR1 SGHAT, CDR2 FQNNGV. CDR3 in amino acids: CASSLDLVSASGERSDTQYF. DNA of the CDR3: TGTGCCAGCAGCTTAGATCTGGTGTCGGCTAGCGGGGAACGGTCAGATACGCAGTATTTT.

The V gene is TRBV16, the J gene TRBJ2-5, with 9 nucleotides matching TRBD2. The V segment lost 0 bases and the J segment 0 bases; nucleotides outside the gene matches: 17. The CDR3 is 21 residues long. Germline V gives CDR1 KGHSY, CDR2 FQNENV. CDR3 nucleotides: TGTGCCAGCAGCCAATCGATAGGTCTGGTGCTAGCGGGGTACTACCAAGAGACCCAGTACTTC. Translation gives CASSQSIGLVLAGYYQETQYF.

In this sample, this clone is medium-sized. This chain's CDR3 is CASSISQGAPYGYTF. Here the CDR3 DNA reads TGTGCCAGCAGTATTTCCCAGGGGGCGCCCTATGGCTACACCTTC. This rearrangement joins TRBV27 to TRBJ1-2; 8 bases map to TRBD1. V trimming: 5 bases; J trimming: 4 bases; junction bases outside the gene matches: 9. Per germline, CDR1 MNHEY and CDR2 SMNVEV (reference sequence). The CDR3 consists of 15 residues.

The chain links TRBV5-1 to TRBJ1-6; 9 bases map to TRBD1. CDR3 length: 15 residues. Germline assignment: CDR1 SGHRS and CDR2 YFSETQ. The trim removed 1 base at V and 10 bases at J, leaving 6 bases unmatched. Written as DNA, the CDR3 is TGCGCCAGCAGCTTGACCGGGACAGGGCGGTCACCCCTCCACTTT. This sequence encodes CASSLTGTGRSPLHF.

Relative to its sample, this clone is medium-sized. The chain combines TRBV7-9 with TRBJ2-6, with TRBD1 identical over 9 bases. The CDR3 is 16 residues long. The ends lost 5 bases at V and 2 bases at J; junction bases unmatched: 4. Per germline, CDR1 SEHNR and CDR2 FQNEAQ (reference sequence). CDR3 DNA sequence: TGTGCCAGCAGCGTAACAGGGGGCGCTGGGGCCAACGTCCTGACTTTC. It translates to CASSVTGGAGANVLTF.

This clone was seen only once. This rearrangement joins TRBV4-1 to TRBJ1-2; no clear D gene. The ends were cut back, 2 bases at V and 4 bases at J, with 11 bases in the middle. The germline V gene has CDR1 MGHRA and CDR2 YSYEKL. CDR3 length equals 14 residues. The CDR3 protein is CASSQSTEGYGYTF. CDR3 in DNA: TGCGCCAGCAGCCAAAGCACGGAGGGCTATGGCTACACCTTC.

The J gene is TRBJ2-5, the V gene TRBV28; no firm D call. CDR1 and CDR2 (germline): MDHEN, SYDVKM. This CDR3 comprises 15 residues. The V and J ends lost 2 bases and 5 bases respectively, with 15 bases between them. Here the CDR3 DNA reads TGTGCCAGCAGTTTAGGTCCGGGCCTCGAGGAGACCCAGTACTTC. It encodes CASSLGPGLEETQYF.

The chain couples TRBV27 to TRBJ1-4, with 11 bases matching TRBD1. CDR1 MNHEY and CDR2 SMNVEV come from the germline V gene (reference sequence). This CDR3 is 15 amino acids long. With V trimmed by 4 bases and J by 7 bases, 5 bases remained unmatched. The CDR3 sequence: CASSSSGTGGEKLFF. In nucleotides, the CDR3 is TGTGCCAGCAGTTCTTCCGGGACAGGGGGTGAAAAACTGTTTTTT.

The chain carries TRBV2 and TRBJ1-1; 7 bases match TRBD1. The V and J ends lost 5 bases and 1 base, in that order; junction bases with no gene match: 1. The CDR3 totals 13 residues. Germline CDR1 is SNHLY and CDR2 is FYNNEI. CDR3 sequence (DNA): TGTGCCAGCAGTAGACAGGGGAACACTGAAGCTTTCTTT. Protein product: CASSRQGNTEAFF. The whole variable domain, filled in from reference TRBV2 and TRBJ1-1, reads EPEVTQTPSHQVTQMGQEVILRCVPISNHLYFYWYRQILGQKVEFLVSFYNNEISEKSEIFDDQFSVERPDGSNFTLKIRSTKLEDSAMYFCASSRQGNTEAFFGQGTRLTVV.

V gene TRBV6-5 combines with J gene TRBJ2-7; TRBD1 agrees at 7 bases. The CDR3 totals 14 residues. Germline-derived CDR1 and CDR2 are MNHEY and SVGAGI. With 5 bases clipped from V and 5 bases from J, the junction kept 9 bases outside the gene matches. The CDR3 bases are TGTGCCAGCAGTAGGGGACAGCCCGCCCACGAGCAGTACTTC. Amino acid sequence: CASSRGQPAHEQYF.

V and J are TRBV6-5 and TRBJ1-3, with D possibly TRBD1 on 5 matching bases. The CDR3 runs to 15 residues. Trimming pared 2 bases from V and 2 bases from J, leaving 10 bases between. CDR1 is MNHEY and CDR2 is SVGAGI in the germline V gene. This CDR3 is CASSYSGDAGNTIYF. In nucleotides, the CDR3 is TGTGCCAGCAGTTACAGCGGGGACGCTGGAAACACCATATATTTT.

V is TRBV9 and J is TRBJ1-6; possible D gene TRBD1, 6 bases. CDR3 length: 15 amino acids. V was trimmed by 5 bases and J by 6 bases, leaving 15 bases between them. Germline CDR1 is SGDLS and CDR2 is YYNGEE. DNA of the CDR3: TGTGCCAGCAGGAGGGGGGAGGACCTTAATTCACCCCTCCACTTT. Translating gives CASRRGEDLNSPLHF. The full variable domain, in which reference TRBV9 and TRBJ1-6 provide the parts outside the CDR3, is DSGVTQTPKHLITATGQRVTLRCSPRSGDLSVYWYQQSLDQGLQFLIQYYNGEERAKGNILERFSAQQFPDLHSELNLSSLELGDSALYFCASRRGEDLNSPLHFGNGTRLTVT.

V and J are TRBV7-2 and TRBJ1-5; D is undetermined. The CDR3 length is 16 residues. Germline V CDR1 and CDR2: SGHTA, FQGNSA. V lost 1 base and J lost 1, with 11 bases in between. The CDR3 sequence is CASSLEVGRSNQPQHF. CDR3 DNA sequence: TGTGCCAGCAGCTTAGAGGTAGGGAGAAGCAATCAGCCCCAGCATTTT.